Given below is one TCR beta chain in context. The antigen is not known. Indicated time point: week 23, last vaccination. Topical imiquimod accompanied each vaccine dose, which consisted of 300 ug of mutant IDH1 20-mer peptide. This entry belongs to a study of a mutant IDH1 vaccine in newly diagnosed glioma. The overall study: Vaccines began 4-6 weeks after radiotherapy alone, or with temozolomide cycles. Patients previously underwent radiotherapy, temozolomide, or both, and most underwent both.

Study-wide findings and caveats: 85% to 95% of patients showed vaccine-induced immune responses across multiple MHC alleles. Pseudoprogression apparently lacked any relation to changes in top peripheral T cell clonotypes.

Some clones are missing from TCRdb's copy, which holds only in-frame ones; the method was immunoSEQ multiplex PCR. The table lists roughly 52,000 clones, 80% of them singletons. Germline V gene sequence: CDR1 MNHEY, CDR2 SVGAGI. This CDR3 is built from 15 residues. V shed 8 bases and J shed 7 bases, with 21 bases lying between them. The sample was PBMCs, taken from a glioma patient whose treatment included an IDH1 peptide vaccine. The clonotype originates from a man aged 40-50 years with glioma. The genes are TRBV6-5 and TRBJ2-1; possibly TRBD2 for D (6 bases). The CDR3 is CASAKNRESLNEQFF. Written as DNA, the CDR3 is TGTGCCAGCGCAAAGAATCGGGAGTCCCTGAATGAGCAGTTCTTC.